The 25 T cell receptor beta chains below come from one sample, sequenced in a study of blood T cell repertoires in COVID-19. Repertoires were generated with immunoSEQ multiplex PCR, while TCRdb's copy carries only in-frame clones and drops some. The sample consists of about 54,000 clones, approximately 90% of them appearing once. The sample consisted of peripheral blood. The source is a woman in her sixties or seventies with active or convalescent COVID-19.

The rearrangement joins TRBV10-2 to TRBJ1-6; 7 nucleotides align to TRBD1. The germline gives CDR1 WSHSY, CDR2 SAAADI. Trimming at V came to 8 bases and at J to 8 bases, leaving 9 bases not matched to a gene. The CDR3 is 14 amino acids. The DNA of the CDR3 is TGCGCCAGCTCCCTTCAGGGGGACCATTCACCCCTCCACTTT. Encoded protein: CASSLQGDHSPLHF.

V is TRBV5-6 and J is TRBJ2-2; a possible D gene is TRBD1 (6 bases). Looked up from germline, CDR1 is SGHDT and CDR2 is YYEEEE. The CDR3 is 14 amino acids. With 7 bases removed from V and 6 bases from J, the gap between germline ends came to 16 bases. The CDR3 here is CASSRPGAPGELFF. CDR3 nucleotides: TGTGCCAGCTCCCGCCCAGGGGCCCCCGGGGAGCTGTTTTTT.

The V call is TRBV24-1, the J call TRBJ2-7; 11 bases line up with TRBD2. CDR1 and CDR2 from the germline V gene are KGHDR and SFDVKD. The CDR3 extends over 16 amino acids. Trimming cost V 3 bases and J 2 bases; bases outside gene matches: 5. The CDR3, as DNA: TGTGCCACCAGTGATGAGGGGACTAGCGGTGCCTACGAGCAGTACTTC. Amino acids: CATSDEGTSGAYEQYF.

CDR3 sequence: CASSLEGGARVAFF. CDR3 DNA: TGCGCCAGCAGCTTGGAAGGGGGGGCGCGGGTGGCTTTCTTT. The gene calls are TRBV5-1 and TRBJ1-1; D perhaps matches TRBD1 (6 bases). CDR3 size: 14 residues. The ends were cut back, 0 bases at V and 11 bases at J, with 17 bases in the middle. Germline assignment: CDR1 SGHRS and CDR2 YFSETQ.

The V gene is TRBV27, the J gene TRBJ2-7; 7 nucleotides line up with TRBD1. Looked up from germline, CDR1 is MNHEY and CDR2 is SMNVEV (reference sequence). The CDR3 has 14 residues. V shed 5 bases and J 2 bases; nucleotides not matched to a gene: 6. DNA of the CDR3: TGTGCCAGCAGTCTCCGACAGGGTCCCTACGAGCAGTACTTC. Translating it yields CASSLRQGPYEQYF.

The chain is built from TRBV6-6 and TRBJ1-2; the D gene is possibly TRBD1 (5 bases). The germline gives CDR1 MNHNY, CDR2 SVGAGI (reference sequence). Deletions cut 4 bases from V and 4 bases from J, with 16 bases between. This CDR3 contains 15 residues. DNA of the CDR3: TGTGCCAGCAGTTCGCGGGGGGGTGAGGGCTATGGCTACACCTTC. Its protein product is CASSSRGGEGYGYTF.

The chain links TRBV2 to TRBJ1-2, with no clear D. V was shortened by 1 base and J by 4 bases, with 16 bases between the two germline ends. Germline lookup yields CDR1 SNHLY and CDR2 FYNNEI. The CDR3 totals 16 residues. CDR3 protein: CASSEVIKAGIYGYTF. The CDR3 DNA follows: TGTGCCAGCAGTGAAGTTATCAAGGCGGGGATCTATGGCTACACCTTC.

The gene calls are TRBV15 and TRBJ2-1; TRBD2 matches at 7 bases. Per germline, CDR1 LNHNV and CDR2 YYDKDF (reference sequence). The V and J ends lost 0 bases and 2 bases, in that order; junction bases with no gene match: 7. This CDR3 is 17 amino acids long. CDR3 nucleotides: TGTGCCACCAGCAGAGATCTGGCTAGCGGAGCCTACAATGAGCAGTTCTTC. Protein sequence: CATSRDLASGAYNEQFF.

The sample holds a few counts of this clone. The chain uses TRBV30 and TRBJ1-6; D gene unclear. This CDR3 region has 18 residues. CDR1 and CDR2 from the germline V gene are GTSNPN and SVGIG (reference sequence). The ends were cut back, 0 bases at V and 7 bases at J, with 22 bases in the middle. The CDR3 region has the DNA TGTGCCTGGAGTGTACTGGGAGGACTATCAATTGCAAATTCACCCCTCCACTTT. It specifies CAWSVLGGLSIANSPLHF.

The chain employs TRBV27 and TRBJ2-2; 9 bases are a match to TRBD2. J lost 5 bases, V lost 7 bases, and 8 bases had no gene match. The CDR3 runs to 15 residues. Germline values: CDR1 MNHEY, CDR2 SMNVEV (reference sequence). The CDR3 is CASTPRGGTTGELFF. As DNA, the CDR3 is TGTGCCAGCACCCCGCGGGGGGGAACGACCGGGGAGCTGTTTTTT.

This CDR3 reads CASSYREGTEAFF. The CDR3 DNA reads as TGTGCCAGCAGTTACAGGGAGGGCACTGAAGCTTTCTTT. The rearrangement uses TRBV6-5 and TRBJ1-1, with unresolved D. This CDR3 is 13 amino acids long. In germline, CDR1 is MNHEY, CDR2 SVGAGI. Between the trimmed V and J ends, which lost 2 bases and 4 bases, there was a span of 8 bases.

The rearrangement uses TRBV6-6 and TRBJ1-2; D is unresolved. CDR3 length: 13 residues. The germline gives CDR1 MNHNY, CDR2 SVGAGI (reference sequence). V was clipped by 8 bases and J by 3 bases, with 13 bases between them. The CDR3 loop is CASRGWQDYGYTF. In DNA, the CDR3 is TGTGCCAGCCGGGGTTGGCAGGACTATGGCTACACCTTC.

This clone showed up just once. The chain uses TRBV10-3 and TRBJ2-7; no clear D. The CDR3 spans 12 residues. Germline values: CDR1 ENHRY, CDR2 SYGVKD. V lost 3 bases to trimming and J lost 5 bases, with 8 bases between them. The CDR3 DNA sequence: TGTGCCATCAGTGAAATGAACAACGAGCAGTACTTC. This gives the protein CAISEMNNEQYF.

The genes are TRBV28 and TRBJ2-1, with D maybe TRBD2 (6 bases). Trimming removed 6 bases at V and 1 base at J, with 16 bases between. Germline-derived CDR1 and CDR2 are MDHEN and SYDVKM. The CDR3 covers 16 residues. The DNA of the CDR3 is TGTGCCAGCAGCGGAAAAACTGCGGGGTCCTACAATGAGCAGTTCTTC. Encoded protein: CASSGKTAGSYNEQFF.

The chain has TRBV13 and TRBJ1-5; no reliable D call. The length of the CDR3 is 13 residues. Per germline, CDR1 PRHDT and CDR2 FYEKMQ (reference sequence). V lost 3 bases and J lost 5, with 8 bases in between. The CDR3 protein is CASSFARDQPQHF. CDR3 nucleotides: TGTGCCAGCAGCTTTGCCCGAGATCAGCCCCAGCATTTT.

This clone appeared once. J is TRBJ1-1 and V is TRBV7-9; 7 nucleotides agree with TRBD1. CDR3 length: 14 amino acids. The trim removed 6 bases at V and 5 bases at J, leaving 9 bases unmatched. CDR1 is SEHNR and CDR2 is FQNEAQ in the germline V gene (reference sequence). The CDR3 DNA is TGTGCCAGCAGTATGACAGGGATCGGGACTGAAGCTTTCTTT. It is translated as CASSMTGIGTEAFF.

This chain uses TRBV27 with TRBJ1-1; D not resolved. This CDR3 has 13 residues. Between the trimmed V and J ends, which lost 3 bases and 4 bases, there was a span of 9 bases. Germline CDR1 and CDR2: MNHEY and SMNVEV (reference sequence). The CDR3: CASSFSRVTEAFF. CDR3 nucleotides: TGTGCCAGCAGTTTCTCGAGGGTCACTGAAGCTTTCTTT.

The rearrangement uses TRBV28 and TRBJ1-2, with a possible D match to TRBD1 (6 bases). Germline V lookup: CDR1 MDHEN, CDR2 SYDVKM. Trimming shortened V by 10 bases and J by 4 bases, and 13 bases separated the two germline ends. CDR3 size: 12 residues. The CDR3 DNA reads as TGTGCCACCACCACAGGGAGCTATGGCTACACCTTC. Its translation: CATTTGSYGYTF.

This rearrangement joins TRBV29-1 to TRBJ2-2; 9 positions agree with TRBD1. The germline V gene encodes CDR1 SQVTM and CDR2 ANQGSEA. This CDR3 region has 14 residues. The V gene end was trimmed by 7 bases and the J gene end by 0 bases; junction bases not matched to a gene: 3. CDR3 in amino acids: CSARDRANTGELFF. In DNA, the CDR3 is TGCAGCGCTAGGGACAGGGCGAACACCGGGGAGCTGTTTTTT.

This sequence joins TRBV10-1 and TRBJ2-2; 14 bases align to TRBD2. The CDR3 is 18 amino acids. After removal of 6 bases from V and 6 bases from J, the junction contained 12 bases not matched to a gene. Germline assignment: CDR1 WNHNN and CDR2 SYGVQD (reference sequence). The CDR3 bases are TGCGCCAGCAGGACCCTGACTAGCGGGAGGGCCGGGGCCGGGGAGCTGTTTTTT. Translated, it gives CASRTLTSGRAGAGELFF.

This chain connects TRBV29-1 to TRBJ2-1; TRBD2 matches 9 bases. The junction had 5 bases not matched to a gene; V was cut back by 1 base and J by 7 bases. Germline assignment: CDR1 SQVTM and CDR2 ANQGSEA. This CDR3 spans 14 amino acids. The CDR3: CSVEGGLAGNEQFF. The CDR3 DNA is TGCAGCGTTGAAGGGGGGCTAGCGGGGAATGAGCAGTTCTTC.

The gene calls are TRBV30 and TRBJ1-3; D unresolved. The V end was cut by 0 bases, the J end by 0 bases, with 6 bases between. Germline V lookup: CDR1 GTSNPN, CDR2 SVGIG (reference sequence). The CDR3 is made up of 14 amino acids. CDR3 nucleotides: TGTGCCTGGAGTGTAACCGGCTCTGGAAACACCATATATTTT. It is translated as CAWSVTGSGNTIYF.

Here the CDR3 DNA reads TGTGCCAACCGGGGTAGCAATCAGCCCCAGCATTTT. It encodes CANRGSNQPQHF. V is TRBV21-1 and J is TRBJ1-5. TRBV21-1 is recorded as a pseudogene. This CDR3 comprises 12 residues.

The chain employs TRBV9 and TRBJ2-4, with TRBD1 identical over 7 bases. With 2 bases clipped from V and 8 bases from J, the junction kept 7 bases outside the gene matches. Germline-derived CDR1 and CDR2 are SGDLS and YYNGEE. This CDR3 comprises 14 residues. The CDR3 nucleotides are TGTGCCAGCAGCGTGGAAGGGGGCGCGGACATTCAGTACTTC. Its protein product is CASSVEGGADIQYF.

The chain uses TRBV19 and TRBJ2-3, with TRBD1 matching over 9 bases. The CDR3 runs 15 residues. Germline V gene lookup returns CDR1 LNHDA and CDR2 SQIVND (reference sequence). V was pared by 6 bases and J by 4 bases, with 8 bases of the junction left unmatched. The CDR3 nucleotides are TGTGCCAGTAGCCCGGGACAGGGTATGGCAGATACGCAGTATTTT. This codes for CASSPGQGMADTQYF.